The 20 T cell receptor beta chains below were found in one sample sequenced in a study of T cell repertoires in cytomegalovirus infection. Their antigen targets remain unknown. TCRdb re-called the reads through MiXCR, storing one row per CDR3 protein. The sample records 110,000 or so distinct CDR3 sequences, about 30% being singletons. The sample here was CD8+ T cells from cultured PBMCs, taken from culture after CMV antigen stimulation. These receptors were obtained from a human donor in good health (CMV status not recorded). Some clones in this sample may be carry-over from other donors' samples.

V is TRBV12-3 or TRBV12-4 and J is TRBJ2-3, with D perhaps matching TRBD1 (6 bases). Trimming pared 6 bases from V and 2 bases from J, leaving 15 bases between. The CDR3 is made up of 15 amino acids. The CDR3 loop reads CASRGDTRATDTQYF. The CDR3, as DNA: TGTGCCAGCAGGGGGGACACAAGAGCCACAGATACGCAGTATTTT.

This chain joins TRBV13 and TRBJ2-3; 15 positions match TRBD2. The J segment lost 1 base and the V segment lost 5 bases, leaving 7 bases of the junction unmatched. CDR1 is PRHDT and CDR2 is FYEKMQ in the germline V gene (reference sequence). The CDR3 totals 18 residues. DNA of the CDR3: TGTGCCAGCAGCACCGGGACTAGCGGGGGGCAAGGCACAGATACGCAGTATTTT. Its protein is CASSTGTSGGQGTDTQYF.

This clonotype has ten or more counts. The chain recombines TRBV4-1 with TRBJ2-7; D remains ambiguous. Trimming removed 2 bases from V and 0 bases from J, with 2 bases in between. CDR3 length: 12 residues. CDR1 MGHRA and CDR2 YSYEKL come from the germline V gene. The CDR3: CASSQNSYEQYF. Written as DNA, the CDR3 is TGCGCCAGCAGCCAAAACTCCTACGAGCAGTACTTC.

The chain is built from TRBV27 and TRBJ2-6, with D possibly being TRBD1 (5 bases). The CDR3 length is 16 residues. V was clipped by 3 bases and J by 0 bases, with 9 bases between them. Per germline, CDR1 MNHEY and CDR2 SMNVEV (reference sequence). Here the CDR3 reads CASSFQGYSGANVLTF. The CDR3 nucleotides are TGTGCCAGCAGTTTTCAGGGATACTCTGGGGCCAACGTCCTGACTTTC.

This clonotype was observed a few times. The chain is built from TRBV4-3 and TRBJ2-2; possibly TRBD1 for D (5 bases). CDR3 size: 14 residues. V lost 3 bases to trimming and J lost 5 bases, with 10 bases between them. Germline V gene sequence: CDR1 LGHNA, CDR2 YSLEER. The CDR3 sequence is CASSHARVTGELFF. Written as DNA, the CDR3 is TGCGCCAGCAGCCACGCCAGGGTGACCGGGGAGCTGTTTTTT.

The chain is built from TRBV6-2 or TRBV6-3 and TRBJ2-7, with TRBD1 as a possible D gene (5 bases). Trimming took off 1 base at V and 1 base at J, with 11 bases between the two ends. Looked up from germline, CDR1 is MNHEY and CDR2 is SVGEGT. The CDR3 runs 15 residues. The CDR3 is CASSYYTGDSYEQYF. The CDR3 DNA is TGTGCCAGCAGTTACTATACAGGTGATTCCTACGAGCAGTACTTC.

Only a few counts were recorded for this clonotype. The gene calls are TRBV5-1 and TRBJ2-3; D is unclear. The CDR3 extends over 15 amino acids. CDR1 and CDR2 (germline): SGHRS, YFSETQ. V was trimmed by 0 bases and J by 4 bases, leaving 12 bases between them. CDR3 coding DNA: TGCGCCAGCAGCTTGGACGGGCCCGGCGCAGATACGCAGTATTTT. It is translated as CASSLDGPGADTQYF.

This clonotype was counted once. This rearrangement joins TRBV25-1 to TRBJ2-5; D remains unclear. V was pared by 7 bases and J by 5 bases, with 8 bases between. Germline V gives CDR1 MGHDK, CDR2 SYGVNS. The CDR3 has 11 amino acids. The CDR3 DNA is TGTGCCAGCACCCCCGGGGAGACCCAGTACTTC. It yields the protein CASTPGETQYF.

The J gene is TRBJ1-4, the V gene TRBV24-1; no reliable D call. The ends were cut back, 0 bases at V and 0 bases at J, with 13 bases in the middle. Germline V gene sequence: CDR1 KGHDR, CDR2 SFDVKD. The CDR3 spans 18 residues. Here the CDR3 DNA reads TGTGCCACCAGTGATTTGCTTGAGGGAATAGCAACTAATGAAAAACTGTTTTTT. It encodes CATSDLLEGIATNEKLFF.

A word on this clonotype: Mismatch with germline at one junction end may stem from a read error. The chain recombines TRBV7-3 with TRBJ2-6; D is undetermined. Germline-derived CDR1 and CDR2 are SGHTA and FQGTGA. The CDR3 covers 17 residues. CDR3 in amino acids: CVSSLENHGAGANVLTF. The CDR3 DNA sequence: TGTGTCAGCAGCTTAGAGAATCATGGGGCTGGGGCCAACGTCCTGACTTTC.

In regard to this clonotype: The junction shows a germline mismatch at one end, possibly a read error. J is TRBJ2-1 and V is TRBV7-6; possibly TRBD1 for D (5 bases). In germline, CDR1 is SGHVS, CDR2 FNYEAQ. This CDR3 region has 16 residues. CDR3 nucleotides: TGTGCTAGCAGCTTAGACGTGACAGTAACCTACAATGAGCAGTTCTTC. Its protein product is CASSLDVTVTYNEQFF.

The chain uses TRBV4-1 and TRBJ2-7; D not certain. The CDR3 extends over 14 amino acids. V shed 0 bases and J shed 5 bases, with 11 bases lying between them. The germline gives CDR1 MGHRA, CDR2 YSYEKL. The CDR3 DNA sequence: TGCGCCAGCAGCCAAGATCTAGGGTGGCACGAGCAGTACTTC. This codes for CASSQDLGWHEQYF.

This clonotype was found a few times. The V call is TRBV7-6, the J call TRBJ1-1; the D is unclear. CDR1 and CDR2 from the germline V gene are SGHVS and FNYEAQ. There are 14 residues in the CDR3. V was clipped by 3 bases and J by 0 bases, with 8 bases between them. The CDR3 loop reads CASSFSPLNTEAFF. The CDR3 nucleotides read TGTGCCAGCAGCTTTTCTCCGTTGAACACTGAAGCTTTCTTT.

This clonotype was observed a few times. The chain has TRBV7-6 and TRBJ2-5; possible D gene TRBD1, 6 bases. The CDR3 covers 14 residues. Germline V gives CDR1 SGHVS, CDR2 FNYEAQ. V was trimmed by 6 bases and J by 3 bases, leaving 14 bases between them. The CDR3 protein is CASSFPGQKETQYF. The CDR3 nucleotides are TGTGCCAGCAGTTTCCCCGGACAGAAAGAGACCCAGTACTTC.

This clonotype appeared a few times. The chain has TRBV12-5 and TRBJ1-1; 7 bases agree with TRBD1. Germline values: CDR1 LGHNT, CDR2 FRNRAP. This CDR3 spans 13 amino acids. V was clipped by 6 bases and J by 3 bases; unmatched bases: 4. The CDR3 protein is CASGNQGDTEAFF. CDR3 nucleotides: TGTGCTAGTGGAAATCAGGGGGACACTGAAGCTTTCTTT.

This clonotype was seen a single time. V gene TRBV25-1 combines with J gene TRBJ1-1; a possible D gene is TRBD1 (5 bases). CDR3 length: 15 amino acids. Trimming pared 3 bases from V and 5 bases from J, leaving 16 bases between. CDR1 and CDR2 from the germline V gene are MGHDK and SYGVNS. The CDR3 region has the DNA TGTGCCAGCAGTGAGGGGACGGGTGCAGGTACTGAAGCTTTCTTT. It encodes CASSEGTGAGTEAFF.

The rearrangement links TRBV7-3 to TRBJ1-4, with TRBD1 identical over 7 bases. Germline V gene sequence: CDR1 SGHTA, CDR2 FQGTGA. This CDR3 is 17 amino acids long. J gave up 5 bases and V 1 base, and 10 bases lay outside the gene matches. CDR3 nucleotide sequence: TGTGCCAGCAGCTTAAGACAGGGCTCGGCGGCCAATGAAAAACTGTTTTTT. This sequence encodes CASSLRQGSAANEKLFF.

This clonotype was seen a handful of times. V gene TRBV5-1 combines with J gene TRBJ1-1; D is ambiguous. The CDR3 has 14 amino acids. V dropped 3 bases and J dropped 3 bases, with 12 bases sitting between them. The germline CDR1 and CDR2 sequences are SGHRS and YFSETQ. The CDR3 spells CASSWTGNYTEAFF. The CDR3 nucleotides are TGCGCCAGCAGCTGGACCGGAAACTACACTGAAGCTTTCTTT.

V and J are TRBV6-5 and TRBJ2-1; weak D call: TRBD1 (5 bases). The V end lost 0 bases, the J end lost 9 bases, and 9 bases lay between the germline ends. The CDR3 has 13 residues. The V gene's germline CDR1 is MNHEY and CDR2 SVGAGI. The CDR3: CASSYSAQVEQFF. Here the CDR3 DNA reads TGTGCCAGCAGTTACTCTGCACAGGTTGAGCAGTTCTTC.

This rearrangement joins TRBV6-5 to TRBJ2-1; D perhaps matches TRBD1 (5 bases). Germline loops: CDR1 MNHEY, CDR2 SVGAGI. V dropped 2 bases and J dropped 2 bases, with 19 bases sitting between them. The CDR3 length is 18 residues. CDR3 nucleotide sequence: TGTGCCAGCAGTTACAGGGGCCCCGTAGGGATAACCTACAATGAGCAGTTCTTC. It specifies CASSYRGPVGITYNEQFF.